Ten or more counts support the clone carrying this T cell receptor (beta chain). The antigen is unknown. Germline V gene lookup returns CDR1 KGHDR and CDR2 SFDVKD. The CDR3 covers 17 residues. The germline V and J ends were trimmed by 5 bases and 4 bases, with 17 bases remaining between them. The data are from a study of CD8+CD57+ T cells in acquired aplastic anemia. Overall study context: Healthy donors gave 10 million or so reads on average for CD4+ cells. Study findings and constraints: Common to patients and controls were roughly 30 CD8+ CDR3 sequences.

Genomic DNA served as template for TCR beta VDJ and CDR3 profiling. Via MiXCR, TCRdb re-called the reads, giving one row per CDR3 protein. This table holds about 180,000 distinct CDR3 sequences, under 55% found once. The chain couples TRBV24-1 to TRBJ2-6; D might be TRBD1 (8 bases). This receptor was taken from a human donor in good health. Source material: sorted CD4+, CD8+, or CD8+CD57+ T cells (not recorded which) from PBMCs. CDR3 loop: CATSGTGGGSGANVLTF. The DNA for the CDR3 is TGTGCCACCAGTGGAACAGGGGGGGGGAGCGGGGCCAACGTCCTGACTTTC.